These 16 T cell receptor beta chains share one sample of origin, sequenced in a study of blood T cell repertoires in COVID-19. Method: immunoSEQ multiplex PCR; TCRdb's copy keeps in-frame clones and lacks some. The data hold fewer than 250,000 clones, with about four fifths observed a single time. The specimen was peripheral blood. These receptors were collected from a man aged 50-59 years with active or convalescent COVID-19.

The V gene is TRBV9, the J gene TRBJ2-1; tentative D call: TRBD2 (6 bases). The CDR3 extends over 13 amino acids. V dropped 3 bases and J dropped 9 bases, with 13 bases sitting between them. The germline V gene has CDR1 SGDLS and CDR2 YYNGEE. CDR3 loop: CASSGLGSGEQFF. CDR3 nucleotides: TGTGCCAGCAGCGGACTAGGGTCGGGTGAGCAGTTCTTC.

The chain couples TRBV19 to TRBJ1-1; tentative D call: TRBD1 (6 bases). The CDR3 runs to 13 residues. Trimming removed 2 bases from V and 3 bases from J, with 7 bases in between. The germline gives CDR1 LNHDA, CDR2 SQIVND (reference sequence). CDR3 DNA sequence: TGTGCCAGTAGTATAAAGGGGGACACTGAAGCTTTCTTT. It specifies CASSIKGDTEAFF.

This clone was picked up many times. V gene TRBV15 combines with J gene TRBJ1-2, with D possibly being TRBD1 (5 bases). Per the germline V gene, CDR1 is LNHNV and CDR2 is YYDKDF (reference sequence). V was cut by 5 bases and J by 7 bases, with 14 bases left in between. This CDR3 has 13 amino acids. This chain's CDR3 is CATSQVTQGGYTF. CDR3 nucleotides: TGTGCCACCAGCCAGGTAACGCAGGGTGGCTACACCTTC. Supplemented by reference TRBV15 and TRBJ1-2, the full variable domain reads DAMVIQNPRYQVTQFGKPVTLSCSQTLNHNVMYWYQQKSSQAPKLLFHYYDKDFNNEADTPDNFQSRRPNTSFCFLDIRSPGLGDTAMYLCATSQVTQGGYTFGSGTRLTVV.

The chain's CDR3 is CASSQPTERVSRTEAFF. The CDR3 coding sequence is TGCGCCAGCAGCCAACCTACTGAAAGAGTATCTCGGACTGAAGCTTTCTTT. The V and J genes are TRBV4-1 and TRBJ1-1, with unresolved D. Trimming pared 2 bases from V and 5 bases from J, leaving 21 bases between. CDR3 length equals 17 residues. The germline CDR1 and CDR2 sequences are MGHRA and YSYEKL.

This sequence joins TRBV15 and TRBJ2-5; D uncertain. Between the trimmed V and J ends, which lost 6 bases and 5 bases, there was a span of 10 bases. CDR1 is LNHNV, CDR2 YYDKDF, per germline (reference sequence). CDR3 length: 12 amino acids. CDR3 in DNA: TGTGCCACCAGTGGGCCACGGGAGACCCAGTACTTC. Residues: CATSGPRETQYF.

This chain links TRBV5-5 with TRBJ2-2; D is unresolved. Germline V gene lookup returns CDR1 SGHKS and CDR2 YYEKEE (reference sequence). The CDR3 length is 14 residues. V gave up 4 bases and J gave up 1 base, with 8 bases separating them. This CDR3 is CASSLNRNTGELFF. DNA for the CDR3: TGTGCCAGCAGCCTAAACAGGAACACCGGGGAGCTGTTTTTT.

This chain links TRBV18 with TRBJ1-2; 10 positions agree with TRBD1. V was clipped by 3 bases and J by 4 bases; unmatched bases: 8. CDR1 and CDR2 from the germline V gene are KGHSH and LQKENI. This CDR3 is 16 amino acids long. The CDR3 protein is CASSPFPGQGIYGYTF. As DNA, the CDR3 is TGTGCCAGCTCACCTTTCCCGGGACAGGGGATCTATGGCTACACCTTC.

The chain is built from TRBV2 and TRBJ2-5; tentatively, D is TRBD1 (5 bases). V shed 7 bases and J shed 5 bases, with 20 bases lying between them. Germline CDR1 and CDR2: SNHLY and FYNNEI. There are 15 residues in the CDR3. The CDR3 reads CASKRRWGVGETQYF. As DNA, the CDR3 is TGTGCCAGCAAGAGGCGCTGGGGCGTGGGGGAGACCCAGTACTTC.

This clone was detected only once. This sequence joins TRBV13 and TRBJ2-1; D is possibly TRBD2 (5 bases). Germline values: CDR1 PRHDT, CDR2 FYEKMQ (reference sequence). Trimming shortened V by 5 bases and J by 8 bases, and 13 bases separated the two germline ends. The CDR3 covers 13 residues. In nucleotides, the CDR3 is TGTGCCAGCAGCACTAGGATCCGGCATGAGCAGTTCTTC. Amino acid sequence: CASSTRIRHEQFF.

The chain is built from TRBV10-1 and TRBJ2-3, with 8 bases lining up with TRBD2. Germline loops: CDR1 WNHNN, CDR2 SYGVQD (reference sequence). The V gene end was trimmed by 5 bases and the J gene end by 5 bases; junction bases not matched to a gene: 3. This CDR3 spans 13 amino acids. The CDR3 region has the DNA TGCGCCAGCAGTAAGCGGGAGAAAGATACGCAGTATTTT. Its protein product is CASSKREKDTQYF.

The genes are TRBV5-1 and TRBJ1-4; D unresolved. The CDR3 has 14 residues. With 0 bases removed from V and 5 bases from J, the gap between germline ends came to 8 bases. Germline CDR1 SGHRS, CDR2 YFSETQ. Written as DNA, the CDR3 is TGCGCCAGCAGCTTGGGTGCACAGAATGAAAAACTGTTTTTT. This encodes CASSLGAQNEKLFF.

The V gene is TRBV19, the J gene TRBJ2-1; 11 bases are shared with TRBD2. There are 16 residues in the CDR3. The V and J ends lost 4 bases and 6 bases, in that order; junction bases with no gene match: 8. Germline CDR1 reads LNHDA; CDR2 reads SQIVND (reference sequence). CDR3 DNA: TGTGCCAGTAGTACGTACACTAGCGGGAGAACCAATGAGCAGTTCTTC. Protein product: CASSTYTSGRTNEQFF.

This clone occurred once. The gene calls are TRBV18 and TRBJ2-7; 8 bases line up with TRBD2. The CDR3 runs to 14 residues. J was trimmed by 3 bases and V by 3 bases; bases with no gene match: 4. In germline, CDR1 is KGHSH, CDR2 LQKENI. Here the CDR3 DNA reads TGTGCCAGCTCACCCGGGACTAGGATCTACGAGCAGTACTTC. This sequence encodes CASSPGTRIYEQYF. The full variable domain, rest sourced from reference TRBV18 and TRBJ2-7, is NAGVMQNPRHLVRRRGQEARLRCSPMKGHSHVYWYRQLPEEGLKFMVYLQKENIIDESGMPKERFSAEFPKEGPSILRIQQVVRGDSAAYFCASSPGTRIYEQYFGPGTRLTVT.

The V gene is TRBV3-1 (or the pseudogene TRBV3-2), the J gene TRBJ2-2, with 10 bases that match TRBD2. The CDR3 runs 15 residues. Germline CDR1 reads LGHDT; CDR2 reads YNNKEL (reference sequence). J lost 7 bases, V lost 6 bases, and 8 bases had no gene match. The CDR3 spells CASRHLAGEDGELFF. Written as DNA, the CDR3 is TGTGCCAGCAGACATCTAGCGGGAGAGGACGGGGAGCTGTTTTTT.

The rearrangement joins TRBV4-1 to TRBJ2-1; 13 nucleotides line up with TRBD2. This CDR3 is built from 18 residues. Germline V gene data show CDR1 as MGHRA and CDR2 as YSYEKL. V was pared by 1 base and J by 4 bases, with 7 bases of the junction left unmatched. The CDR3 bases are TGCGCCAGCAGCCAAGCCATAGTGGGACTAGCGGGATACAATGAGCAGTTCTTC. This codes for CASSQAIVGLAGYNEQFF.

The rearrangement joins TRBV4-3 to TRBJ1-5, with D unclear. The CDR3 length is 15 residues. Germline CDR1 is LGHNA and CDR2 is YSLEER. V was clipped by 1 base and J by 3 bases, with 10 bases between them. CDR3 amino acids: CASSQGVEANQPQHF. The CDR3 coding sequence is TGCGCCAGCAGCCAAGGGGTGGAGGCCAATCAGCCCCAGCATTTT.